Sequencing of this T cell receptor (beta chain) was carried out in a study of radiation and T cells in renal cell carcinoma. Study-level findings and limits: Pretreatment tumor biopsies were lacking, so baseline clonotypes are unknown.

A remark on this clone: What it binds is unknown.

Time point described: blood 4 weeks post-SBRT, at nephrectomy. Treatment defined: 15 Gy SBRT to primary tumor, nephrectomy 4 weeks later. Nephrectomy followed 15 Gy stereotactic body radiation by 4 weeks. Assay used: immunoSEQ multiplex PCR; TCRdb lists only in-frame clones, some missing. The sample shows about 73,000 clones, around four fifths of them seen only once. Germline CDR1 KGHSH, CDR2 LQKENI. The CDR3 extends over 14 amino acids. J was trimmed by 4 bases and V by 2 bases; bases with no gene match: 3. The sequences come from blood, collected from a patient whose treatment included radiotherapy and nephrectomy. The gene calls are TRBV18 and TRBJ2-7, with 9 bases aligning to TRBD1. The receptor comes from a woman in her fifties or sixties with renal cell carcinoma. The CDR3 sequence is CASSPTGGEYEQYF. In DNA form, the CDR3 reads TGTGCCAGCTCACCAACAGGGGGCGAGTACGAGCAGTACTTC. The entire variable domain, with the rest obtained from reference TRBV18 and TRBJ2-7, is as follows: NAGVMQNPRHLVRRRGQEARLRCSPMKGHSHVYWYRQLPEEGLKFMVYLQKENIIDESGMPKERFSAEFPKEGPSILRIQQVVRGDSAAYFCASSPTGGEYEQYFGPGTRLTVT.